This T cell receptor beta chain was sequenced in a study of regulatory T cells in long-lasting Graves disease. This clonotype was observed a handful of times. Its antigen is as yet unknown. Germline loops: CDR1 SEHNR, CDR2 FQNEAQ (reference sequence). The CDR3 has 16 residues. V lost 4 bases to trimming and J lost 4 bases, with 19 bases between them. TCR beta libraries were built with iRepertoire HTBI primers and Arm-PCR of CDR3 regions. MiXCR was run by TCRdb on the multiplex PCR reads, yielding one entry per CDR3 protein. The sample lists 500,000 to 700,000 distinct CDR3 sequences; roughly 15% were seen once. Time point reported: newly diagnosed GD, antithyroid drugs for less than 3 months. Extracted RNA from PBMCs served as the source of the TCR library. Study-wide results and limits: TRBV28, TRBJ1-2 and TRBJ2-5 emerged as the favored segments in persistent disease.

This same sample was also part of a study on T cells in Graves' hyperthyroidism and ophthalmopathy. Per that paper: TCR CDR3 underwent first-round RT-PCR with the HTBI primer set.

This TCR was sampled from a woman younger than 45 with Graves disease. V gene TRBV7-9 combines with J gene TRBJ1-1, with D uncertain. Here the sequenced sample was peripheral blood mononuclear cells (PBMCs), taken at new diagnosis, from a patient treated with antithyroid drugs. The CDR3 region has the DNA TGTGCCAGCAGCTCGAACCTACGACGGAACCCCACTGAAGCTTTCTTT. Protein sequence: CASSSNLRRNPTEAFF.